The 4 T cell receptor beta chains reported below all come from one sample, sequenced in a study of blood T cells in healthy people across ages. The authors ran a second PCR of 7 to 11 cycles using a sample-barcoded 5' primer and a J-beta primer mix. TCRdb re-derived calls from the 5' RACE reads in MiXCR, one entry per CDR3 protein. The sample holds 1.5 million to 2 million distinct CDR3 sequences, approximately 28% seen once. Sequencing was done on a sample of blood. These receptor sequences come from a woman under 40 in good health.

This clonotype has ten or more counts. The gene calls are TRBV6-2 or TRBV6-3 and TRBJ2-7; 8 bases fit TRBD1. Germline V gene sequence: CDR1 MNHEY, CDR2 SVGEGT. CDR3 size: 15 residues. Unmatched junction bases numbered 11, after V lost 7 bases and J lost 3 bases. The chain's CDR3 is CASIPSGGRVYEQYF. The CDR3 DNA reads TGTGCCAGCATCCCGTCAGGGGGCAGGGTCTACGAGCAGTACTTC.

This clonotype was picked up many times. The chain recombines TRBV2 with TRBJ2-5, with D possibly TRBD2 on 5 matching bases. Between the trimmed V and J ends, which lost 0 bases and 5 bases, there was a span of 13 bases. The germline V gene encodes CDR1 SNHLY and CDR2 FYNNEI. The CDR3 length is 15 residues. CDR3 nucleotide sequence: TGTGCCAGCAGTGAAGCGCTTCGGAGGAGTGAGACCCAGTACTTC. Translating it yields CASSEALRRSETQYF.

The chain has TRBV28 and TRBJ2-2; D is perhaps TRBD2 (7 bases). This CDR3 spans 17 amino acids. V was cut by 3 bases and J by 4 bases, with 18 bases left in between. Germline assignment: CDR1 MDHEN and CDR2 SYDVKM. CDR3: CASSFRWSGGLTGELFF. The CDR3 DNA reads as TGTGCCAGCAGTTTTCGATGGTCGGGGGGCCTCACCGGGGAGCTGTTTTTT.

This clonotype was observed a handful of times. The rearrangement uses TRBV5-4 and TRBJ2-5; 10 nucleotides align to TRBD2. CDR1 is SGHNT and CDR2 is YYREEE in the germline V gene (reference sequence). CDR3 length: 15 amino acids. V shed 4 bases, J shed 5 bases, and the junction held 8 bases outside the gene matches. The CDR3 loop is CASSLSGGTTETQYF. CDR3 nucleotides: TGTGCCAGCAGCCTTAGCGGGGGGACAACGGAGACCCAGTACTTC.